The rows below give T cell receptor beta chains drawn from one sample of a study of vaccination effects on CD4 cells after COVID-19. TCRdb's table, derived via immunoSEQ multiplex PCR, lists solely in-frame clones and lacks some. The table shows tens of thousands of clones, with 80% to 85% occurring only once. No antigen has been identified for these receptors. Sequencing used CD4+ T cells from PBMCs cultured with HCoV-229E spike peptides, obtained after COVID-19 vaccination. The receptors were sampled from a human donor who received a COVID-19 vaccine. The CDR3 runs from the conserved cysteine through the conserved F or W. The order of the fields is J gene, V gene, clone size, D gene, CDR3 protein, CDR3 DNA. A D gene is named only where the DNA matches it firmly. Rows give clone size only sometimes, using once, few, many, or a class for an expanded clone.

J gene: TRBJ1-4; V gene: TRBV2; clone size: -; D gene: -; CDR3 protein: CASYKFLPAANEKLFF; CDR3 DNA: TGTGCCAGTTACAAGTTTCTTCCCGCGGCTAATGAAAAACTGTTTTTT
J gene: TRBJ2-5; V gene: TRBV24-1; clone size: few; D gene: -; CDR3 protein: CATSDAYQETQYF; CDR3 DNA: TGTGCCACCAGTGACGCGTACCAAGAGACCCAGTACTTC
J gene: TRBJ1-1; V gene: TRBV7-9; clone size: -; D gene: -; CDR3 protein: CASSFQRSTEAFF; CDR3 DNA: TGTGCCAGCAGCTTTCAAAGGTCCACTGAAGCTTTCTTT
J gene: TRBJ1-4; V gene: TRBV7-7; clone size: -; D gene: -; CDR3 protein: CASSQTLNEKLFF; CDR3 DNA: TGTGCCAGCAGCCAAACCCTAAATGAAAAACTGTTTTTT
J gene: TRBJ2-1; V gene: TRBV7-9; clone size: -; D gene: TRBD2; CDR3 protein: CASSLGLAGPGEQFF; CDR3 DNA: TGTGCCAGCAGCTTAGGCCTAGCGGGGCCTGGGGAGCAGTTCTTC
J gene: TRBJ1-5; V gene: TRBV6-5; clone size: -; D gene: -; CDR3 protein: CASSYWRETSNQPQHF; CDR3 DNA: TGTGCCAGCAGTTATTGGAGGGAGACGAGCAATCAGCCCCAGCATTTT
J gene: TRBJ1-1; V gene: TRBV6-2/TRBV6-3; clone size: -; D gene: TRBD1; CDR3 protein: CASSSTGVTEAFF; CDR3 DNA: TGTGCCAGCAGTTCCACAGGGGTTACTGAAGCTTTCTTT
J gene: TRBJ2-5; V gene: TRBV4-2; clone size: -; D gene: TRBD2; CDR3 protein: CASSQDLGTSGGRTQYF; CDR3 DNA: TGTGCCAGCAGCCAAGATCTAGGGACTAGCGGGGGTCGGACCCAGTACTTC
J gene: TRBJ1-2; V gene: TRBV4-1; clone size: -; D gene: -; CDR3 protein: CASSQEVNLNYGYTF; CDR3 DNA: TGCGCCAGCAGCCAAGAGGTGAATCTTAACTATGGCTACACCTTC
J gene: TRBJ1-2; V gene: TRBV28; clone size: -; D gene: TRBD1; CDR3 protein: CASSSGTANYGYTF; CDR3 DNA: TGTGCCAGCAGTTCCGGGACAGCTAACTATGGCTACACCTTC
J gene: TRBJ1-5; V gene: TRBV5-1; clone size: -; D gene: -; CDR3 protein: CASSLAPGGNQPQHF; CDR3 DNA: TGCGCCAGCAGCTTGGCGCCTGGCGGCAATCAGCCCCAGCATTTT
J gene: TRBJ2-3; V gene: TRBV6-4; clone size: -; D gene: -; CDR3 protein: CASSDEYLPRAQYF; CDR3 DNA: TGTGCCAGCAGTGACGAGTATCTACCGCGGGCGCAGTATTTT
J gene: TRBJ1-2; V gene: TRBV5-8; clone size: -; D gene: -; CDR3 protein: CASSSGPNYGYTF; CDR3 DNA: TGTGCCAGCAGCTCGGGGCCGAACTATGGCTACACCTTC
J gene: TRBJ1-2; V gene: TRBV5-6; clone size: -; D gene: -; CDR3 protein: CASSRGGIGYGYTF; CDR3 DNA: TGTGCCAGCAGCCGAGGGGGTATCGGCTATGGCTACACCTTC
J gene: TRBJ1-4; V gene: TRBV6-1; clone size: -; D gene: -; CDR3 protein: CASSDGGTTNEKLFF; CDR3 DNA: TGTGCCAGCAGTGATGGGGGAACAACTAATGAAAAACTGTTTTTT
J gene: TRBJ1-6; V gene: TRBV24-1; clone size: -; D gene: -; CDR3 protein: CATIGGNRDPRVNSPLHF; CDR3 DNA: TGTGCCACCATTGGAGGGAACAGGGACCCGAGGGTCAATTCACCCCTCCACTTT
J gene: TRBJ2-2; V gene: TRBV12-3/TRBV12-4; clone size: once; D gene: TRBD1; CDR3 protein: CASRTDRAGELFF; CDR3 DNA: TGTGCCAGCAGGACTGACAGGGCCGGGGAGCTGTTTTTT
J gene: TRBJ2-6; V gene: TRBV27; clone size: -; D gene: -; CDR3 protein: CASSQSPDRVPGANVLTF; CDR3 DNA: TGTGCCAGCAGCCAATCCCCTGATAGGGTGCCTGGGGCCAACGTCCTGACTTTC
J gene: TRBJ1-6; V gene: TRBV11-2; clone size: -; D gene: -; CDR3 protein: CASSSVGDSPLHF; CDR3 DNA: TGTGCCAGCAGCTCTGTAGGGGATTCACCCCTCCACTTT
J gene: TRBJ2-5; V gene: TRBV5-1; clone size: once; D gene: -; CDR3 protein: CASSLLGVQETQYF; CDR3 DNA: TGCGCCAGCAGCTTGCTCGGCGTACAAGAGACCCAGTACTTC
J gene: TRBJ1-6; V gene: TRBV30; clone size: -; D gene: -; CDR3 protein: CAWTGAVKSPLHF; CDR3 DNA: TGTGCCTGGACAGGGGCTGTAAAATCACCCCTCCACTTT
J gene: TRBJ1-5; V gene: TRBV3-1/TRBV3-2; clone size: once; D gene: -; CDR3 protein: CASSTDSTNQPQHF; CDR3 DNA: TGTGCCAGCAGCACAGACAGCACTAATCAGCCCCAGCATTTT
J gene: TRBJ1-5; V gene: TRBV7-8; clone size: -; D gene: -; CDR3 protein: CASSLEDTYQPQHF; CDR3 DNA: TGTGCCAGCAGCTTAGAGGACACTTATCAGCCCCAGCATTTT
J gene: TRBJ1-5; V gene: TRBV20-1; clone size: few; D gene: -; CDR3 protein: CSASDANRGRGLEQPQHF; CDR3 DNA: TGCAGTGCTAGTGATGCCAATAGGGGTCGGGGTCTTGAACAGCCCCAGCATTTT
J gene: TRBJ2-3; V gene: TRBV29-1; clone size: few; D gene: -; CDR3 protein: CSVERVRTDTQYF; CDR3 DNA: TGCAGCGTTGAAAGGGTCAGGACAGATACGCAGTATTTT
J gene: TRBJ2-3; V gene: TRBV7-3; clone size: once; D gene: -; CDR3 protein: CASSLTRVTTDTQYF; CDR3 DNA: TGTGCCAGCAGCTTAACGCGAGTCACCACAGATACGCAGTATTTT
J gene: TRBJ1-5; V gene: TRBV4-1; clone size: few; D gene: -; CDR3 protein: CASSQVMGNQPQHF; CDR3 DNA: TGCGCCAGCAGCCAAGTAATGGGGAATCAGCCCCAGCATTTT
J gene: TRBJ1-1; V gene: TRBV5-8; clone size: -; D gene: TRBD1; CDR3 protein: CASSPAGQRGTEAFF; CDR3 DNA: TGTGCCAGCAGCCCCGCGGGACAGCGAGGCACTGAAGCTTTCTTT
J gene: TRBJ1-4; V gene: TRBV3-1/TRBV3-2; clone size: once; D gene: -; CDR3 protein: CASSQGRTGRWF; CDR3 DNA: TGTGCCAGCAGCCAAGGTCGTACAGGACGGTGGTTT
J gene: TRBJ1-2; V gene: TRBV5-1; clone size: -; D gene: TRBD1; CDR3 protein: CASSQQGQGDAYTF; CDR3 DNA: TGCGCCAGCAGTCAGCAGGGACAGGGTGATGCCTACACCTTC
J gene: TRBJ1-6; V gene: TRBV19; clone size: -; D gene: -; CDR3 protein: CASKLQENNSPLHF; CDR3 DNA: TGTGCCAGTAAGCTACAGGAAAATAATTCACCCCTCCACTTT
J gene: TRBJ1-2; V gene: TRBV19; clone size: -; D gene: -; CDR3 protein: CASTRTDYGYTF; CDR3 DNA: TGTGCCAGTACCAGGACAGACTATGGCTACACCTTC
J gene: TRBJ2-5; V gene: TRBV25-1; clone size: -; D gene: TRBD2; CDR3 protein: CASSEYGGGGSGGTQYF; CDR3 DNA: TGTGCCAGCAGTGAATATGGCGGGGGGGGTTCTGGGGGGACCCAGTACTTC
J gene: TRBJ1-3; V gene: TRBV11-3; clone size: few; D gene: -; CDR3 protein: CASSAGDSGNTIYF; CDR3 DNA: TGTGCCAGCAGTGCCGGCGACTCTGGAAACACCATATATTTT
J gene: TRBJ2-4; V gene: TRBV18; clone size: -; D gene: TRBD1; CDR3 protein: CASSPDRGGIQYF; CDR3 DNA: TGTGCCAGCTCACCAGACAGGGGGGGCATTCAGTACTTC
J gene: TRBJ1-6; V gene: TRBV7-2; clone size: -; D gene: -; CDR3 protein: CASSPRTEGSPLHF; CDR3 DNA: TGTGCCAGCAGCCCGAGGACAGAGGGGTCACCCCTCCACTTT
J gene: TRBJ1-1; V gene: TRBV24-1; clone size: few; D gene: -; CDR3 protein: CATSDDRWEAFF; CDR3 DNA: TGTGCCACCAGTGATGACAGGTGGGAAGCTTTCTTT
J gene: TRBJ1-5; V gene: TRBV28; clone size: -; D gene: TRBD1; CDR3 protein: CASRSPGQGGQPQHF; CDR3 DNA: TGTGCCAGCAGGTCTCCCGGACAGGGGGGTCAGCCCCAGCATTTT
J gene: TRBJ2-5; V gene: TRBV6-5; clone size: -; D gene: -; CDR3 protein: CASTLLRTQYF; CDR3 DNA: TGTGCCAGCACCCTCCTGAGGACCCAGTACTTC
J gene: TRBJ2-2; V gene: TRBV4-1; clone size: -; D gene: TRBD1; CDR3 protein: CASRQGQGAAGELFF; CDR3 DNA: TGCGCCAGCAGGCAGGGACAGGGTGCGGCCGGGGAGCTGTTTTTT
J gene: TRBJ1-1; V gene: TRBV11-2; clone size: -; D gene: -; CDR3 protein: CASSPTGQSNTEAFF; CDR3 DNA: TGTGCCAGCAGCCCTACTGGACAGTCGAACACTGAAGCTTTCTTT